This entry lists 14 T cell receptor beta chains sequenced from one sample in a study of a mutant IDH1 vaccine in newly diagnosed glioma. No antigens are known for them. TCRdb keeps only in-frame clones here, not all; method: immunoSEQ multiplex PCR. The sample shows some 38,000 clones, approximately 80% of them seen only once. Time point defined: week 5, during vaccination. Each dose delivered 300 ug of mutant IDH1 20-mer peptide subcutaneously with imiquimod. This material consisted of PBMCs, taken from a glioma patient whose treatment included an IDH1 peptide vaccine. Receptors originate from a man aged 35 to 55 with glioma.

The chain joins TRBV27 to TRBJ1-2, with 8 bases matching TRBD1. Germline-derived CDR1 and CDR2 are MNHEY and SMNVEV (reference sequence). The CDR3 totals 14 residues. V dropped 6 bases and J dropped 4; count of bases not matched to a gene: 7. This CDR3 reads CASRRSGGLYGYTF. The DNA of the CDR3 is TGTGCCAGCAGGCGATCAGGGGGCCTCTATGGCTACACCTTC.

The genes are TRBV7-6 and TRBJ2-3, with unresolved D. This CDR3 contains 14 residues. CDR1 is SGHVS and CDR2 is FNYEAQ in the germline V gene. With 5 bases removed from V and 2 bases from J, the gap between germline ends came to 11 bases. The CDR3 bases are TGTGCCAGCAGCACCTCCCCTACCACAGATACGCAGTATTTT. It is translated as CASSTSPTTDTQYF.

The genes are TRBV30 and TRBJ2-2, with 11 bases aligning to TRBD1. Germline V gene data show CDR1 as GTSNPN and CDR2 as SVGIG (reference sequence). With V trimmed by 7 bases and J by 4 bases, 11 bases remained unmatched. The CDR3 sequence is 16 residues long. CDR3: CASPPWTGGTTGELFF. The CDR3, as DNA: TGTGCCTCACCTCCTTGGACAGGGGGCACCACCGGGGAGCTGTTTTTT.

In this sample, this clone turned up once. V gene TRBV6-1 combines with J gene TRBJ1-5, with D possibly being TRBD1 (5 bases). Germline assignment: CDR1 MNHNS and CDR2 SASEGT. CDR3 length equals 14 residues. Trimming pared 2 bases from V and 9 bases from J, leaving 14 bases between. CDR3 protein: CASSEIKGPSPQHF. CDR3 coding DNA: TGTGCCAGCAGTGAAATCAAGGGGCCTTCGCCCCAGCATTTT.

The rearrangement joins TRBV6-4 to TRBJ2-5; D gene ambiguous. With 5 bases removed from V and 3 bases from J, the gap between germline ends came to 7 bases. Germline CDR1 reads MRHNA; CDR2 reads SNTAGT. The CDR3 spans 12 residues. CDR3 bases: TGTGCCAGCAGTATTAGGGAAGAGACCCAGTACTTC. Protein product: CASSIREETQYF.

In this sample, this clone turned up a few times. The chain couples TRBV2 to TRBJ1-5; D is uncertain. Germline lookup yields CDR1 SNHLY and CDR2 FYNNEI. V lost 0 bases to trimming and J lost 8 bases, with 5 bases between them. This CDR3 is 12 amino acids long. This CDR3 is CASSEAQEPQHF. The CDR3 region has the DNA TGTGCCAGCAGTGAAGCGCAAGAGCCCCAGCATTTT.

The chain has TRBV5-6 and TRBJ1-2, with 7 bases that match TRBD1. J gave up 8 bases and V 4 bases, and 11 bases lay outside the gene matches. This CDR3 contains 14 residues. CDR1 SGHDT and CDR2 YYEEEE come from the germline V gene. CDR3 amino acids: CASSLPQGLGGYTF. In nucleotides, the CDR3 is TGTGCCAGCAGCCTGCCACAGGGGCTGGGAGGCTACACCTTC.

The rearrangement links TRBV10-3 to TRBJ1-4; D unresolved. CDR1 and CDR2 from the germline V gene are ENHRY and SYGVKD. The CDR3 runs 13 residues. Trimming removed 5 bases from V and 4 bases from J, with 8 bases in between. The CDR3 DNA follows: TGTGCCATCAGTTCCCTCCTTAATGAAAAACTGTTTTTT. Protein product: CAISSLLNEKLFF.

This clone was recorded only once. This chain uses TRBV4-2 with TRBJ2-1; 13 bases line up with TRBD2. The germline V gene has CDR1 LGHNA and CDR2 YNFKEQ. The CDR3 runs 15 residues. J lost 10 bases, V lost 0 bases, and 3 bases had no gene match. CDR3 protein: CASSQDLTSGGEQFF. CDR3 nucleotides: TGTGCCAGCAGCCAAGATTTGACTAGCGGGGGGGAGCAGTTCTTC.

The chain has TRBV6-5 and TRBJ2-3; 10 bases match TRBD1. Germline CDR1 reads MNHEY; CDR2 reads SVGAGI. The CDR3 sequence is 14 residues long. V was clipped by 6 bases and J by 4 bases; unmatched bases: 4. The DNA of the CDR3 is TGTGCCAGCAGCCGGGACAGGGGTCCAGATACGCAGTATTTT. Residues: CASSRDRGPDTQYF.

The chain uses TRBV30 and TRBJ1-2, with unresolved D. The CDR3 has 13 residues. Germline V gene sequence: CDR1 GTSNPN, CDR2 SVGIG (reference sequence). The V and J ends lost 0 bases and 6 bases respectively, with 11 bases between them. The CDR3 loop reads CAWSVWEKDGYTF. CDR3 bases: TGTGCCTGGAGTGTGTGGGAAAAGGATGGCTACACCTTC.

The chain recombines TRBV5-1 with TRBJ2-3; D perhaps matches TRBD2 (5 bases). The CDR3 consists of 15 residues. The V gene's germline CDR1 is SGHRS and CDR2 YFSETQ. Trimming removed 3 bases at V and 1 base at J, with 12 bases between. The CDR3 DNA reads as TGCGCCAGCAGCTCGGAGGCTCTCCGCACAGATACGCAGTATTTT. Translating gives CASSSEALRTDTQYF. Together with reference TRBV5-1 and TRBJ2-3, the CDR3 gives the full variable domain: KAGVTQTPRYLIKTRGQQVTLSCSPISGHRSVSWYQQTPGQGLQFLFEYFSETQRNKGNFPGRFSGRQFSNSRSEMNVSTLELGDSALYLCASSSEALRTDTQYFGPGTRLTVL.

This clone is a singleton in its sample. This chain uses TRBV7-2 with TRBJ2-7, with 7 bases fitting TRBD1. Germline CDR1 SGHTA, CDR2 FQGNSA. The junction had 9 bases not matched to a gene; V was cut back by 5 bases and J by 5 bases. CDR3 length: 14 amino acids. CDR3 residues: CASSPDRVRNEQYF. The CDR3 bases are TGTGCCAGCAGCCCCGACAGGGTTCGAAACGAGCAGTACTTC.

The chain carries TRBV10-2 and TRBJ2-5; 7 bases map to TRBD2. J lost 0 bases, V lost 1 base, and 5 bases had no gene match. Germline CDR1 and CDR2: WSHSY and SAAADI. The CDR3 has 16 amino acids. CDR3 sequence (DNA): TGCGCCAGCAGTGAGTTAGCGCGGGGGAACCAAGAGACCCAGTACTTC. Translated: CASSELARGNQETQYF.